This T cell receptor (beta chain) is from a study of T cells expressing NK-cell markers. Reprocessing the 5' RACE reads, TCRdb reports a single entry for every CDR3 protein and omits DNA. Recorded here are 400,000 to 500,000 distinct CDR3 sequences; the top ten clones represent approximately 6.8%. The CDR3 is 13 residues long. Germline loops: CDR1 KGHSH, CDR2 LQKENI. The receptor's source is a woman aged 18 to 75 in good health. Sequencing was carried out using blood T cells: a sorted CD56 or NKG2C T cell subset, CD4+ or CD8+ T cells, or bulk PBMC T cells (not recorded which). V and J are TRBV18 and TRBJ1-1. The chain's CDR3 is CASSPRDNTEAFF. The whole variable domain, filled in from reference TRBV18 and TRBJ1-1, reads NAGVMQNPRHLVRRRGQEARLRCSPMKGHSHVYWYRQLPEEGLKFMVYLQKENIIDESGMPKERFSAEFPKEGPSILRIQQVVRGDSAAYFCASSPRDNTEAFFGQGTRLTVV.